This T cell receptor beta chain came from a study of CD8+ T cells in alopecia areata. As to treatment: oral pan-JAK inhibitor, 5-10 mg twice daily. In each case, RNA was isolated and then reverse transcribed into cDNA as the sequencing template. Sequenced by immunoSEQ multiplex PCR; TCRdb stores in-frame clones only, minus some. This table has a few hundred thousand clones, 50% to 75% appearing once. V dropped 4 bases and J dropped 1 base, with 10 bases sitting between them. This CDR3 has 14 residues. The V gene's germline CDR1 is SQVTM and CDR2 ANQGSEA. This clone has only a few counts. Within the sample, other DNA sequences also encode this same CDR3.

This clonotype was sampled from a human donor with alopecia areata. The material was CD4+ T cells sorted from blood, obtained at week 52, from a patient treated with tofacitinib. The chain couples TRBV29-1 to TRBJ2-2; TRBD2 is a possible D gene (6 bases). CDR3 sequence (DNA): TGCAGCGTTGGGCGGGGAGTGAACACCGGGGAGCTGTTTTTT. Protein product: CSVGRGVNTGELFF.